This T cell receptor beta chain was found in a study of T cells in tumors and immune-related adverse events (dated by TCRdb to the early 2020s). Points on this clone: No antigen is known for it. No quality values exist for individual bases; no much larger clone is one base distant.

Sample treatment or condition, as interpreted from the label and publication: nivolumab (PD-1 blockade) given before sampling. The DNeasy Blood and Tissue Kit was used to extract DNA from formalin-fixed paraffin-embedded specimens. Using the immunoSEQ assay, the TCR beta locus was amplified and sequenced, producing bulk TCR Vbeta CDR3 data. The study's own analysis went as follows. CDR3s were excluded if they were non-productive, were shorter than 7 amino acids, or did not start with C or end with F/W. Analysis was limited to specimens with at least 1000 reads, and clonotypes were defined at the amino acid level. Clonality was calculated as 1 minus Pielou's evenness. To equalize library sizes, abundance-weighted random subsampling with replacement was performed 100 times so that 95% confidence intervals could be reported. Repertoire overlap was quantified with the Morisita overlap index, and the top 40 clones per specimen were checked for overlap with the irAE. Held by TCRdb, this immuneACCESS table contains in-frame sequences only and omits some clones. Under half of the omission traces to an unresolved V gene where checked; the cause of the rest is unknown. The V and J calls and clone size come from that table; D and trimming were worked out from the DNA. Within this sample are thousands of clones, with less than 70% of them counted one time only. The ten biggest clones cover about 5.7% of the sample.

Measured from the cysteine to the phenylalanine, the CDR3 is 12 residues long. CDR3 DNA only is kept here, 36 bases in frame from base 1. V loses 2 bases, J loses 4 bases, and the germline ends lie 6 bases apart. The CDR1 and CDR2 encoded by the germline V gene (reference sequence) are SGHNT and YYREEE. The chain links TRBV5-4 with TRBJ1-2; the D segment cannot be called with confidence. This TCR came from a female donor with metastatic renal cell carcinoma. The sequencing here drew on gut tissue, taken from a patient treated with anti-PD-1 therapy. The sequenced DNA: TGTGCCAGCAGCTTCGGAACCTATGGCTACACCTTC. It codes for CASSFGTYGYTF.